Each of the 28 T cell receptor beta chains below was sequenced from the same sample in a study of shared clonotypes between healthy human individuals (dated by TCRdb to about 2020). CD8 naive samples were CD45RO-negative cells positively selected for CCR7, giving a CD45RA+CCR7+ population that excluded TemRA cells. Library generation was performed with the immunoSEQ multiplex PCR assay. In its TCRdb copy, this immuneACCESS table keeps in-frame sequences only and misses some clones. Where compared with another copy, unresolved V genes explain less than half of these, and the others have no known cause. Here the sample has more than 2 million clones; 85% to 95% occur a single time. The ten top clones hold about 1.7% of the sample. Sequencing was carried out using naive CD8+ T cells from PBMCs. The sample's cell subset or site label, decoded: CD45RA+CCR7+. Receptor source: a man in his late teens or twenties in good health. Some clones in this sample may be carry-over from other donors' samples.

This clone was detected only a few times. V is TRBV10-3 and J is TRBJ1-4, with D perhaps matching TRBD1 (5 bases). Germline loops: CDR1 ENHRY, CDR2 SYGVKD. The CDR3 length is 17 residues. V lost 3 bases and J 7 bases, leaving 21 bases between the germline ends. Written as DNA, the CDR3 is TGTGCCATCAGTGACACCGGGACCGGAGGACGTAGTGAAAAACTGTTTTTT. This encodes CAISDTGTGGRSEKLFF.

The rearrangement links TRBV9 to TRBJ1-3, with 7 bases that match TRBD1. V lost 0 bases to trimming and J lost 2 bases; unmatched junction nucleotides: 8. The V gene's germline CDR1 is SGDLS and CDR2 YYNGEE. The CDR3 covers 17 residues. The chain's CDR3 is CASSVGQGSLTGNTIYF. As DNA, the CDR3 is TGTGCCAGCAGCGTAGGACAGGGATCATTGACTGGAAACACCATATATTTT.

The chain employs TRBV4-1 and TRBJ2-1; D is possibly TRBD1 (5 bases). The V end was cut by 3 bases, the J end by 8 bases, with 11 bases between. Germline V lookup: CDR1 MGHRA, CDR2 YSYEKL. The CDR3 spans 13 residues. The CDR3 protein is CASSHKQADEQFF. The CDR3 DNA reads as TGCGCCAGCAGCCATAAACAGGCCGATGAGCAGTTCTTC.

CDR3 in amino acids: CASSRRDWGQPQHF. Here the CDR3 DNA reads TGTGCCAGTAGCCGCCGGGACTGGGGGCAGCCCCAGCATTTT. The chain links TRBV19 to TRBJ1-5, with D possibly being TRBD1 (5 bases). With 6 bases removed from V and 7 bases from J, the gap between germline ends came to 16 bases. Germline V CDR1 and CDR2: LNHDA, SQIVND (reference sequence). This CDR3 has 14 amino acids. Full variable domain (outside the CDR3, taken from reference TRBV19 and TRBJ1-5): DGGITQSPKYLFRKEGQNVTLSCEQNLNHDAMYWYRQDPGQGLRLIYYSQIVNDFQKGDIAEGYSVSREKKESFPLTVTSAQKNPTAFYLCASSRRDWGQPQHFGDGTRLSIL.

This sequence joins TRBV15 and TRBJ1-1; D is possibly TRBD1 (5 bases). The germline CDR1 and CDR2 sequences are LNHNV and YYDKDF (reference sequence). The germline V and J ends were trimmed by 5 bases and 5 bases, with 15 bases remaining between them. This CDR3 region has 14 residues. CDR3 residues: CATSGRGWGTEAFF. CDR3 nucleotide sequence: TGTGCCACCAGCGGCAGAGGGTGGGGGACTGAAGCTTTCTTT.

The chain joins TRBV27 to TRBJ1-2; TRBD1 is a possible D gene (6 bases). The germline CDR1 and CDR2 sequences are MNHEY and SMNVEV (reference sequence). This CDR3 comprises 15 residues. Trimming removed 6 bases from V and 2 bases from J, with 16 bases in between. CDR3 in DNA: TGTGCCAGCAGACAAGGGGCAGGGGCCAACTATGGCTACACCTTC. This encodes CASRQGAGANYGYTF.

This clone was seen just once. Other nucleotide sequences in the sample specify the same CDR3. The V call is TRBV7-9, the J call TRBJ2-5, with unresolved D. Trimming pared 5 bases from V and 5 bases from J, leaving 6 bases between. The CDR3 has 11 residues. The germline CDR1 and CDR2 sequences are SEHNR and FQNEAQ (reference sequence). The CDR3 DNA reads TGTGCCAGCAGCGCTGGGGAGACCCAGTACTTC. Translating it yields CASSAGETQYF.

The chain employs TRBV14 and TRBJ1-1; 11 nucleotides align to TRBD1. V lost 4 bases, J lost 7 bases, and 2 bases stayed unmatched. Germline V gene lookup returns CDR1 SGHDN and CDR2 FVKESK. The length of the CDR3 is 13 residues. CDR3 nucleotides: TGTGCCAGCAGCCGGGGACAGGGGGTTGAAGCTTTCTTT. As protein: CASSRGQGVEAFF.

This clone was counted only a few times. The CDR3 loop is CASTTGWGTEAFF. In nucleotides, the CDR3 is TGTGCCAGCACCACAGGGTGGGGCACTGAAGCTTTCTTT. V and J are TRBV28 and TRBJ1-1, with D perhaps matching TRBD1 (6 bases). V lost 7 bases and J 4 bases, leaving 13 bases between the germline ends. The germline CDR1 and CDR2 sequences are MDHEN and SYDVKM. CDR3 length: 13 amino acids.

The gene calls are TRBV28 and TRBJ1-2; 8 bases fit TRBD1. CDR3 length equals 16 residues. Trimming cost V 1 base and J 4 bases; bases outside gene matches: 8. CDR1 and CDR2 from the germline V gene are MDHEN and SYDVKM. The CDR3: CASSLSGTGQVYGYTF. The DNA for the CDR3 is TGTGCCAGCAGTTTATCCGGCACGGGACAGGTCTATGGCTACACCTTC.

V gene TRBV29-1 combines with J gene TRBJ2-5, with unresolved D. The CDR3 is 11 residues long. The V gene's germline CDR1 is SQVTM and CDR2 ANQGSEA. V was pared by 7 bases and J by 4 bases, with 10 bases between. DNA for the CDR3: TGCAGCGGTATGGGCGCAGAGACCCAGTACTTC. It is translated as CSGMGAETQYF.

This sequence joins TRBV28 and TRBJ2-7; D is ambiguous. This CDR3 comprises 13 residues. Deletions cut 8 bases from V and 3 bases from J, with 14 bases between. The V gene's germline CDR1 is MDHEN and CDR2 SYDVKM. The CDR3 region is CASQQVSFYEQYF. CDR3 bases: TGTGCCAGCCAGCAGGTCTCTTTCTACGAGCAGTACTTC.

As concerns this clone: The sample carries other DNA sequences with the same CDR3. The chain carries TRBV19 and TRBJ2-1, with D possibly being TRBD2 (5 bases). The length of the CDR3 is 15 residues. V lost 1 base and J lost 4, with 11 bases in between. Germline values: CDR1 LNHDA, CDR2 SQIVND (reference sequence). The CDR3 loop is CASSIGAGSYNEQFF. CDR3 nucleotides: TGTGCCAGTAGTATAGGGGCGGGTTCATACAATGAGCAGTTCTTC.

This chain links TRBV28 with TRBJ1-1; D call uncertain. Germline loops: CDR1 MDHEN, CDR2 SYDVKM. This CDR3 spans 13 amino acids. The V end lost 6 bases, the J end lost 3 bases, and 11 bases lay between the germline ends. This CDR3 is CASSLTTDTEAFF. CDR3 DNA: TGTGCCAGCAGCCTGACAACGGACACTGAAGCTTTCTTT.

The gene calls are TRBV15 and TRBJ2-7; no clear D gene. The CDR3 runs to 16 residues. V was shortened by 1 base and J by 5 bases, with 18 bases between the two germline ends. Germline CDR1 reads LNHNV; CDR2 reads YYDKDF (reference sequence). The CDR3 loop reads CATSRGPVSRGHEQYF. The CDR3 DNA reads as TGTGCCACCAGCAGAGGCCCGGTCTCACGCGGCCACGAGCAGTACTTC.

In regard to this clone: The same CDR3 can be traced to other DNA sequences in this sample. The chain couples TRBV27 to TRBJ2-6; tentative D call: TRBD1 (6 bases). The ends were cut back, 2 bases at V and 2 bases at J, with 10 bases in the middle. The CDR3 contains 16 residues. Germline CDR1 is MNHEY and CDR2 is SMNVEV (reference sequence). Written as DNA, the CDR3 is TGTGCCAGCAGTTTACTACAGGGAACTGGGGCCAACGTCCTGACTTTC. Translating gives CASSLLQGTGANVLTF.

The chain uses TRBV30 and TRBJ1-6; no clear D. V was shortened by 4 bases and J by 5 bases, with 9 bases between the two germline ends. Germline loops: CDR1 GTSNPN, CDR2 SVGIG (reference sequence). The CDR3 runs to 13 residues. This CDR3 is CAWIDPHNSPLHF. The CDR3, as DNA: TGTGCCTGGATAGACCCACATAATTCACCCCTCCACTTT.

The genes are TRBV4-1 and TRBJ2-7, with 9 bases that match TRBD2. Germline trimming cut 5 bases from V and 3 bases from J; bases unmatched to any gene: 11. CDR3 length equals 16 residues. CDR1 is MGHRA and CDR2 is YSYEKL in the germline V gene. The CDR3: CASSKTPSGKIYEQYF. The DNA for the CDR3 is TGCGCCAGCAGCAAGACCCCTAGCGGGAAAATCTACGAGCAGTACTTC.

The J gene is TRBJ1-3, the V gene TRBV9, with D unresolved. V was cut by 0 bases and J by 6 bases, with 19 bases left in between. This CDR3 has 17 amino acids. Per germline, CDR1 SGDLS and CDR2 YYNGEE. The CDR3 DNA sequence: TGTGCCAGCAGCGTAGGGGTTTCAGTTTCCCCCGAAAACACCATATATTTT. This codes for CASSVGVSVSPENTIYF.

The CDR3 nucleotides read TGTGCCATCAGATTGACTAGCGGGGTATACAATGAGCAGTTCTTC. As protein: CAIRLTSGVYNEQFF. The chain recombines TRBV10-3 with TRBJ2-1, with 11 bases lining up with TRBD2. The length of the CDR3 is 15 residues. Germline V gene sequence: CDR1 ENHRY, CDR2 SYGVKD. V shed 6 bases, J shed 4 bases, and the junction held 5 bases outside the gene matches.

The chain is built from TRBV7-4 and TRBJ2-3; TRBD1 or TRBD2 may be the D gene (5 bases each). V lost 1 base and J lost 2, with 25 bases in between. This CDR3 region has 20 residues. Germline V gene lookup returns CDR1 SGHVT and CDR2 SQSDAQ. The CDR3 is CASSLGGLGRRLLFTDTQYF. CDR3 sequence (DNA): TGTGCCAGCAGCTTAGGAGGGTTGGGGCGCCGCTTGCTCTTCACAGATACGCAGTATTTT.

The V call is TRBV7-2, the J call TRBJ2-5, with D uncertain. Trimming took off 3 bases at V and 5 bases at J, with 13 bases between the two ends. This CDR3 spans 14 amino acids. Germline-derived CDR1 and CDR2 are SGHTA and FQGNSA. As DNA, the CDR3 is TGTGCCAGCAGCTTGGGGTATCCGGAGGAGACCCAGTACTTC. This gives the protein CASSLGYPEETQYF.

The V and J genes are TRBV5-6 and TRBJ2-1, with D possibly being TRBD1 or TRBD2 (5 bases each). Trimming pared 4 bases from V and 6 bases from J, leaving 17 bases between. The CDR3 spans 15 residues. From germline, CDR1 is SGHDT and CDR2 YYEEEE. The CDR3 DNA follows: TGTGCCAGCAGCCCGGGCGAGGGACCGCCCAATGAGCAGTTCTTC. Protein: CASSPGEGPPNEQFF.

This rearrangement joins TRBV10-3 to TRBJ2-2; 8 bases align to TRBD2. This CDR3 contains 16 residues. In germline, CDR1 is ENHRY, CDR2 SYGVKD. The V gene end was trimmed by 4 bases and the J gene end by 6 bases; junction bases not matched to a gene: 10. The CDR3 DNA reads as TGTGCCATCAGTGTTGGCCGGGAGGGATTCTCCGGGGAGCTGTTTTTT. Its protein product is CAISVGREGFSGELFF.

J is TRBJ1-2 and V is TRBV6-6; TRBD1 matches at 12 bases. V dropped 0 bases and J dropped 12; count of bases not matched to a gene: 8. Germline V gene sequence: CDR1 MNHNY, CDR2 SVGAGI (reference sequence). This CDR3 has 15 residues. CDR3 in amino acids: CASSYSMGQGAGDTF. As DNA, the CDR3 is TGTGCCAGCAGTTACTCGATGGGACAGGGGGCGGGCGACACCTTC.

V is TRBV19 and J is TRBJ2-7; D possibly uses TRBD1 or TRBD2 (5 bases each). In germline, CDR1 is LNHDA, CDR2 SQIVND (reference sequence). Trimming removed 3 bases at V and 5 bases at J, with 14 bases between. This CDR3 spans 14 amino acids. The CDR3 bases are TGTGCCAGTAGTATCGGGGCAGGGAGTGACGAGCAGTACTTC. As protein: CASSIGAGSDEQYF.

The chain recombines TRBV5-5 with TRBJ1-1; the D gene is possibly TRBD1 (6 bases). The CDR3 runs to 17 residues. Germline CDR1 and CDR2: SGHKS and YYEKEE (reference sequence). The V gene lost 3 bases and the J gene lost 5 bases, with 23 bases spanning the gap. CDR3 DNA sequence: TGTGCCAGCAGCTCTGACCACAGGGTATGGGCTAGGACTGAAGCTTTCTTT. Its translation: CASSSDHRVWARTEAFF. The complete variable domain, with remaining parts taken from reference TRBV5-5 and TRBJ1-1, reads DAGVTQSPTHLIKTRGQQVTLRCSPISGHKSVSWYQQVLGQGPQFIFQYYEKEERGRGNFPDRFSARQFPNYSSELNVNALLLGDSALYLCASSSDHRVWARTEAFFGQGTRLTVV.

The rearrangement uses TRBV4-3 and TRBJ1-2, with D hard to call. Trimming shortened V by 0 bases and J by 3 bases, and 8 bases separated the two germline ends. Germline CDR1 and CDR2: LGHNA and YSLEER. The CDR3 has 14 amino acids. The CDR3 spells CASSQDRRDYGYTF. CDR3 bases: TGCGCCAGCAGCCAAGATAGAAGAGACTATGGCTACACCTTC.